This TCR beta chain was documented in a study of beta chain features in type 1 diabetes. General observations from the study: For TCRB rearrangement, an influence of HLA type remained unresolved here.

The CDR3 spans 14 residues. Trimming shortened V by 0 bases and J by 5 bases, and 10 bases separated the two germline ends. Germline CDR1 reads KGHSH; CDR2 reads LQKENI. A remark on this clone: Its antigen is unidentified. At the DNA level, this CDR3 is encoded by other sequences in the same sample as well.

Every isolated RNA sample was fully reverse transcribed, so sequencing captured expressed TCRB transcripts. Read counts averaged approximately 3.5 million for samples of naive, central memory and regulatory T cells. Produced via immunoSEQ multiplex PCR; TCRdb's table is partial and in-frame only. The sample lists over 700,000 clones, roughly a sixth occurring once. The chain is built from TRBV18 and TRBJ2-5; D is unclear. This TCR derives from a woman aged 18-29 years in good health. What was sequenced was naive CD4+ T cells from blood. The CDR3 loop is CASSPPMGQETQYF. Here the CDR3 DNA reads TGTGCCAGCTCACCACCTATGGGTCAGGAGACCCAGTACTTC.